The 13 T cell receptor beta chains below all came from one sample that was sequenced in a study of spatial heterogeneity in lung cancer. Time point of the sample: sample taken at primary tumor resection. TCRdb reprocessed the 5' RACE reads via MiXCR and lists one record per CDR3 protein. This table holds about 100,000 distinct CDR3 sequences, 4.4% found once. Their antigens are not known. Study-wide findings and caveats: Tumors with more nonsynonymous mutations had more expanded intratumoral alpha and beta TCRs.

Sequences were derived from lung tumor tissue, sampled at surgery. The receptors were sampled from a male donor with early-stage non-small cell lung cancer.

There are many counts of this clonotype. The chain combines TRBV6-5 with TRBJ1-6, with D uncertain. The CDR3 has 15 amino acids. Germline CDR1 reads MNHEY; CDR2 reads SVGAGI. V dropped 0 bases and J dropped 5 bases, with 8 bases sitting between them. As DNA, the CDR3 is TGTGCCAGCAGTTACTCGTACGGAGATAATTCACCCCTCCACTTT. It specifies CASSYSYGDNSPLHF.

This clonotype was observed at least ten times. The DNA for the CDR3 is TGTGCCAGCAGTTTGGCAGGACAGGGCAATGGGTACTTC. It yields the protein CASSLAGQGNGYF. The chain employs TRBV28 and TRBJ2-7; the match to TRBD1 covers 8 bases. The junction had 10 bases not matched to a gene; V was cut back by 3 bases and J by 12 bases. CDR1 is MDHEN and CDR2 is SYDVKM in the germline V gene. The CDR3 sequence is 13 residues long.

This clonotype was seen at least ten times. Here the CDR3 reads CASRETGLRVNYGYTF. The CDR3 DNA reads as TGTGCCAGCAGGGAAACTGGACTCCGAGTTAACTATGGCTACACCTTC. The chain has TRBV2 and TRBJ1-2; D unresolved. V lost 6 bases, J lost 1 base, and 18 bases lay in between. Germline CDR1 is SNHLY and CDR2 is FYNNEI. The CDR3 loop spans 16 amino acids. The full variable domain, its missing parts supplied by reference TRBV2 and TRBJ1-2, is EPEVTQTPSHQVTQMGQEVILRCVPISNHLYFYWYRQILGQKVEFLVSFYNNEISEKSEIFDDQFSVERPDGSNFTLKIRSTKLEDSAMYFCASRETGLRVNYGYTFGSGTRLTVV.

In this sample, this clonotype turned up many times. The rearrangement joins TRBV20-1 to TRBJ2-2; no definite D call. Germline V gives CDR1 DFQATT, CDR2 SNEGSKA (reference sequence). V was shortened by 1 base and J by 7 bases, with 10 bases between the two germline ends. This CDR3 spans 13 amino acids. Here the CDR3 DNA reads TGCAGTGCTAGAGGCCCGGCGGACGGGGAGCTGTTTTTT. This codes for CSARGPADGELFF.

Ten or more counts support this clonotype. J is TRBJ2-7 and V is TRBV5-1; TRBD2 aligns across 7 bases. V dropped 2 bases and J dropped 5; count of bases not matched to a gene: 7. The germline gives CDR1 SGHRS, CDR2 YFSETQ. This CDR3 contains 14 residues. The CDR3 sequence is CASSFGGGPHEQYF. The CDR3 DNA reads TGCGCCAGCAGCTTTGGGGGAGGGCCCCACGAGCAGTACTTC. The whole variable domain, filled in from reference TRBV5-1 and TRBJ2-7, reads KAGVTQTPRYLIKTRGQQVTLSCSPISGHRSVSWYQQTPGQGLQFLFEYFSETQRNKGNFPGRFSGRQFSNSRSEMNVSTLELGDSALYLCASSFGGGPHEQYFGPGTRLTVT.

A few counts support this clonotype. The V gene is TRBV6-1, the J gene TRBJ1-5; D not certain. Looked up from germline, CDR1 is MNHNS and CDR2 is SASEGT. This CDR3 has 15 residues. V was shortened by 3 bases and J by 6 bases, with 15 bases between the two germline ends. The CDR3 nucleotides are TGTGCCAGCAGTGATCATAGACTGTCTCGTCAGCCCCAGCATTTT. The encoded protein is CASSDHRLSRQPQHF.

This clonotype was recorded at least ten times. The chain has TRBV6-6 and TRBJ1-2; D gene ambiguous. V lost 7 bases and J lost 0, with 18 bases in between. Germline CDR1 is MNHNY and CDR2 is SVGAGI (reference sequence). This CDR3 is built from 16 residues. The CDR3 bases are TGTGCCAGCATCAGATACGTCGGGGAAGCTAACTATGGCTACACCTTC. Amino acids: CASIRYVGEANYGYTF.

This clonotype was detected ten times or more. The chain links TRBV7-9 to TRBJ2-6; D unclear. This CDR3 region has 15 residues. V was cut by 4 bases and J by 0 bases, with 7 bases left in between. Germline V gene lookup returns CDR1 SEHNR and CDR2 FQNEAQ (reference sequence). The CDR3 region is CASSSYSSGANVLTF. CDR3 nucleotide sequence: TGTGCCAGCAGCTCCTACAGCTCTGGGGCCAACGTCCTGACTTTC. The variable domain in full, with the rest retrieved from reference TRBV7-9 and TRBJ2-6, is DTGVSQNPRHKITKRGQNVTFRCDPISEHNRLYWYRQTLGQGPEFLTYFQNEAQLEKSRLLSDRFSAERPKGSFSTLEIQRTEQGDSAMYLCASSSYSSGANVLTFGAGSRLTVL.

This clonotype was picked up many times. The chain couples TRBV12-3 or TRBV12-4 to TRBJ2-5; 8 nucleotides match TRBD1. This CDR3 region has 14 residues. With V trimmed by 3 bases and J by 3 bases, 3 bases remained unmatched. CDR3 nucleotide sequence: TGTGCCAGCAGTTTCCAGGGGGCCGAAGAGACCCAGTACTTC. It is translated as CASSFQGAEETQYF.

This clonotype was counted only a few times. The chain recombines TRBV5-5 with TRBJ2-7; D is possibly TRBD2 (5 bases). V was trimmed by 3 bases and J by 6 bases, leaving 19 bases between them. This CDR3 has 15 amino acids. Germline CDR1 and CDR2: SGHKS and YYEKEE (reference sequence). The CDR3 here is CASSWAPTVGSEQYF. CDR3 sequence (DNA): TGTGCCAGCAGCTGGGCCCCTACCGTTGGGAGCGAGCAGTACTTC.

About this clonotype itself: A read error is possible here, since a much larger clone lies one base away. The chain links TRBV28 to TRBJ2-7; TRBD2 might be the D (6 bases). Germline CDR1 and CDR2: MDHEN and SYDVKM. V was clipped by 10 bases and J by 4 bases, with 17 bases between them. There are 13 residues in the CDR3. CDR3 region: CAIRGDSLYEQYF. The CDR3 nucleotides are TGTGCCATTCGTGGGGACTCGTTATACGAGCAGTACTTC.

This clonotype was counted many times. CDR3 sequence (DNA): TGTGCCAGCAGAGACCGGGACAGGGCCTTCCTGGGGGGCTACACCTTC. Translated, it gives CASRDRDRAFLGGYTF. J is TRBJ1-2 and V is TRBV28; 9 nucleotides align to TRBD1. CDR1 MDHEN and CDR2 SYDVKM come from the germline V gene. The CDR3 totals 16 residues. J was trimmed by 8 bases and V by 6 bases; bases with no gene match: 16.

This clonotype was recorded many times. The chain joins TRBV12-3 or TRBV12-4 to TRBJ2-2; no firm D call. Between the trimmed V and J ends, which lost 3 bases and 4 bases, there was a span of 6 bases. The CDR3 is 13 residues long. The CDR3 nucleotides are TGTGCCAGCAGTTTGATCGGCACCGGGGAGCTGTTTTTT. It codes for CASSLIGTGELFF.